The clone carrying this T cell receptor (beta chain) occurred a few times. CDR1 and CDR2 (germline): SEHNR, FQNEAQ (reference sequence). The CDR3 sequence is 16 residues long. V was trimmed by 5 bases and J by 1 base, leaving 18 bases between them. MiXCR, applied by TCRdb to the 5' RACE reads, yields one record per CDR3 protein. Seen here are around 67,000 distinct CDR3 sequences, 16% observed once, and the top ten hold about 6%. This entry comes from a study of HIV-infected patients and healthy controls. Input material: CD4+ T cells from blood. This TCR came from a human donor in good health. This rearrangement joins TRBV7-9 to TRBJ2-7, with a weak D call TRBD2 (5 bases). CDR3 in amino acids: CASSHPSGGPSYEQYF. CDR3 coding DNA: TGTGCCAGCAGCCATCCCAGCGGAGGCCCATCCTACGAGCAGTACTTC.